This record covers a single TCR beta chain. This table comes from immunoSEQ multiplex PCR, and its TCRdb copy is limited to in-frame clones, with some not included. The table has roughly 100,000 clones, around 89% seen once. The sample originates from a study of control samples from healthy donors and cancer patients. V lost 4 bases, J lost 5 bases, and 9 bases stayed unmatched. The CDR3 sequence is 15 residues long. Per germline, CDR1 SGHNT and CDR2 YYREEE (reference sequence). The sequenced sample consisted of PBMCs. The origin of this receptor is a man aged 55 to 70 with lung cancer. This chain uses TRBV5-4 with TRBJ1-1; 9 nucleotides align to TRBD1. As DNA, the CDR3 is TGTGCCAGCAGCCCCCCTGGGACAGGGAGAACTGAAGCTTTCTTT. Translation gives CASSPPGTGRTEAFF.